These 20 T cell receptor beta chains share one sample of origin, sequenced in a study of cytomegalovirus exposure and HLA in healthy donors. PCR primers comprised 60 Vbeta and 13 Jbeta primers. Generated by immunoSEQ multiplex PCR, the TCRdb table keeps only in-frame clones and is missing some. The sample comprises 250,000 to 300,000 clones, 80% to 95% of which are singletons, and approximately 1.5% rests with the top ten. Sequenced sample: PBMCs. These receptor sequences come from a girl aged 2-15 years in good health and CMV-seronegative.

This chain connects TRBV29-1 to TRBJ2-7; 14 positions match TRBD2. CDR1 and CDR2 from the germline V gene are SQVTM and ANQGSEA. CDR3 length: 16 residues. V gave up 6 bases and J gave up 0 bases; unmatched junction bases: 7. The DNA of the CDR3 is TGCAGCGTGAACCCCGGGACTAGCGGGAGCTCCTACGAGCAGTACTTC. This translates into CSVNPGTSGSSYEQYF.

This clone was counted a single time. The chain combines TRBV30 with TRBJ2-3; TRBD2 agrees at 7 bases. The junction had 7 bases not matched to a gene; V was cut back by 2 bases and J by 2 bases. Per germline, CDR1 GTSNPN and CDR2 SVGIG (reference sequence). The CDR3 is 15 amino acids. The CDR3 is CAWSQLGRATDTQYF. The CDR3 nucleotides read TGTGCCTGGAGTCAGCTGGGGAGGGCCACAGATACGCAGTATTTT.

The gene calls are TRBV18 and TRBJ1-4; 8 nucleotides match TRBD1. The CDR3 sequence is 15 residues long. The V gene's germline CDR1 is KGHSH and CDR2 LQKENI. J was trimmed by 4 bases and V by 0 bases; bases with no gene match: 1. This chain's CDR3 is CASSPPDRVNEKLFF. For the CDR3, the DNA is TGTGCCAGCTCACCACCGGACAGGGTTAATGAAAAACTGTTTTTT.

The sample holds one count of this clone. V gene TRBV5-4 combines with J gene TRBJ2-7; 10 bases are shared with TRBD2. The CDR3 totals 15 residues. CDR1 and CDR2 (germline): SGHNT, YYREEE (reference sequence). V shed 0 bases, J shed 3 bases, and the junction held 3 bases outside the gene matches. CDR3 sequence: CASSLVVAGGYEQYF. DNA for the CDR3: TGTGCCAGCAGCTTGGTAGTAGCGGGGGGCTACGAGCAGTACTTC.

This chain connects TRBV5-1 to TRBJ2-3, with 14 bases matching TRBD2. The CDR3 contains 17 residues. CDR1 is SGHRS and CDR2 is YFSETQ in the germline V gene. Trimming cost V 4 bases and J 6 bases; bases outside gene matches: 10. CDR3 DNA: TGCGCCAGCAGCGAGGGACTAGCGGGGGCCTCCCGGGATACGCAGTATTTT. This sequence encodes CASSEGLAGASRDTQYF.

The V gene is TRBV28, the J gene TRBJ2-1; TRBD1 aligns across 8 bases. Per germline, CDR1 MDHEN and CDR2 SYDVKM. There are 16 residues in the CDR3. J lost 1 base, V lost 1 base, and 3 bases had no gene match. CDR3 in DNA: TGTGCCAGCAGTTTATTCGGGACAGGTTCCTACAATGAGCAGTTCTTC. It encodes CASSLFGTGSYNEQFF.

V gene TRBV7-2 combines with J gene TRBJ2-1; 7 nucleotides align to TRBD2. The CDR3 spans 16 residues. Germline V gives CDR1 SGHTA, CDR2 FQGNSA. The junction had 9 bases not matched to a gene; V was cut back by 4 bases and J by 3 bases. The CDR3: CASSSLLWGGYNEQFF. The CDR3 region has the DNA TGTGCCAGCAGCTCCCTTTTGTGGGGGGGCTACAATGAGCAGTTCTTC.

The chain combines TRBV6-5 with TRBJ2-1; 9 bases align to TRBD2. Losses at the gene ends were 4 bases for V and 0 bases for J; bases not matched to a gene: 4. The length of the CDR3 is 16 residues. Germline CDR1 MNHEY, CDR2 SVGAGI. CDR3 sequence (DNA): TGTGCCAGCAGTTCCCCGCGGGGGGGCTCCTACAATGAGCAGTTCTTC. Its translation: CASSSPRGGSYNEQFF.

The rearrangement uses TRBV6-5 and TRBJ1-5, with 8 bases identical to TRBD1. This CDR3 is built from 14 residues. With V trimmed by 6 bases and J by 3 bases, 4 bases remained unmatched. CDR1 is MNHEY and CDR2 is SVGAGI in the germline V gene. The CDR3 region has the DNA TGTGCCAGCAGCCGGACAGGGAACAATCAGCCCCAGCATTTT. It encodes CASSRTGNNQPQHF.

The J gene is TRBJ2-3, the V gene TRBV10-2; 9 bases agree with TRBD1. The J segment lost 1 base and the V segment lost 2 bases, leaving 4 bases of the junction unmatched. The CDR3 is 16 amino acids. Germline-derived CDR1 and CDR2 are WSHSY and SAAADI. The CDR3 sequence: CASSEGQGTGTDTQYF. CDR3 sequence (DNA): TGCGCCAGCAGTGAGGGACAGGGGACAGGCACAGATACGCAGTATTTT.

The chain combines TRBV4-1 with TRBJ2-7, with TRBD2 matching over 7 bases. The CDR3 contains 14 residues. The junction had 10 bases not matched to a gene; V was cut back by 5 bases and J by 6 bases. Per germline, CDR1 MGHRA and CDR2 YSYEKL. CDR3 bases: TGCGCCAGCAGCGTCGGGCTAGCGGTCGGCGAGCAGTACTTC. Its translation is CASSVGLAVGEQYF.

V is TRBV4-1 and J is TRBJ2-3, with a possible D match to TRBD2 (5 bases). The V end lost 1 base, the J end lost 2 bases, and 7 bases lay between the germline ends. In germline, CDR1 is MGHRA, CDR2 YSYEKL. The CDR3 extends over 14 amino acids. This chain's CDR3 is CASSQGDYTDTQYF. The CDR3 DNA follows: TGCGCCAGCAGCCAAGGAGACTACACAGATACGCAGTATTTT.

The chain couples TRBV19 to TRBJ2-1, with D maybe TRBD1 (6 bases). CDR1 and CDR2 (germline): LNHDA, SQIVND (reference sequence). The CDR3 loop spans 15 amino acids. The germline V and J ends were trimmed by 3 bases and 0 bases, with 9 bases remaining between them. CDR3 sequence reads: CASSIDRSSYNEQFF. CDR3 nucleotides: TGTGCCAGTAGTATCGACAGGAGCTCCTACAATGAGCAGTTCTTC.

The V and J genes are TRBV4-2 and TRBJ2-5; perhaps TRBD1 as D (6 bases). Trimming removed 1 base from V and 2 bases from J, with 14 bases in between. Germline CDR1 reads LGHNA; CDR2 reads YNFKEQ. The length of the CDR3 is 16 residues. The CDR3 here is CASSQAEGDRQETQYF. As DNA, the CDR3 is TGTGCCAGCAGCCAAGCCGAGGGGGACCGACAAGAGACCCAGTACTTC.

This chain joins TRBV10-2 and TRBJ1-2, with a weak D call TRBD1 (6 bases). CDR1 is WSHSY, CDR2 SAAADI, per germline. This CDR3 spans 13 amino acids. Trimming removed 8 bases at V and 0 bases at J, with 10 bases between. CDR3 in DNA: TGCGCCAGCTGGGACACCGCTAACTATGGCTACACCTTC. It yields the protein CASWDTANYGYTF.

CDR3 sequence reads: CASSLGQELYEQYF. Here the CDR3 DNA reads TGTGCCAGCAGCTTGGGACAGGAACTGTACGAGCAGTACTTC. The rearrangement joins TRBV5-6 to TRBJ2-7; D is possibly TRBD1 (6 bases). Germline CDR1 reads SGHDT; CDR2 reads YYEEEE. CDR3 length: 14 residues. Between the trimmed V and J ends, which lost 0 bases and 4 bases, there was a span of 11 bases. The full variable domain, rest sourced from reference TRBV5-6 and TRBJ2-7, is DAGVTQSPTHLIKTRGQQVTLRCSPKSGHDTVSWYQQALGQGPQFIFQYYEEEERQRGNFPDRFSGHQFPNYSSELNVNALLLGDSALYLCASSLGQELYEQYFGPGTRLTVT.

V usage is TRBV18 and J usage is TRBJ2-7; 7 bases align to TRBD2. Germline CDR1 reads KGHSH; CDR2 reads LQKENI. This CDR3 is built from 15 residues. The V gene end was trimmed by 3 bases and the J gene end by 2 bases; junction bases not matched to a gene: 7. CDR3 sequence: CASSPGLTETYEQYF. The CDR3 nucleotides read TGTGCCAGCTCACCGGGACTAACGGAGACCTACGAGCAGTACTTC.

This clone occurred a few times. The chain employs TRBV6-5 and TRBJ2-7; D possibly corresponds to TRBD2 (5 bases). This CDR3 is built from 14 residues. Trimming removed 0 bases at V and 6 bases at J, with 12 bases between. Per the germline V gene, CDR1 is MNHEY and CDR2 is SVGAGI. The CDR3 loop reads CASSYSNGVGEQYF. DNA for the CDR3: TGTGCCAGCAGTTACTCGAACGGGGTTGGCGAGCAGTACTTC.

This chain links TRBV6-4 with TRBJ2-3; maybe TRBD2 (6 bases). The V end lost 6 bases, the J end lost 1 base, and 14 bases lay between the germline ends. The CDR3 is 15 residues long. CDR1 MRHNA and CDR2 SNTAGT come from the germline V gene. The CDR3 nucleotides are TGTGCCAGCAGACCCCTGGGACTCGGCACAGATACGCAGTATTTT. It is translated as CASRPLGLGTDTQYF.

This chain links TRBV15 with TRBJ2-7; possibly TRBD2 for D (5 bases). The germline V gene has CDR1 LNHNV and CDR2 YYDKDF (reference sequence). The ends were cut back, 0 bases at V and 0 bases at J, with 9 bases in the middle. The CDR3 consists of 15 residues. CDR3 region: CATSRERAVSYEQYF. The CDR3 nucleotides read TGTGCCACCAGCAGAGAGAGAGCGGTCTCCTACGAGCAGTACTTC.